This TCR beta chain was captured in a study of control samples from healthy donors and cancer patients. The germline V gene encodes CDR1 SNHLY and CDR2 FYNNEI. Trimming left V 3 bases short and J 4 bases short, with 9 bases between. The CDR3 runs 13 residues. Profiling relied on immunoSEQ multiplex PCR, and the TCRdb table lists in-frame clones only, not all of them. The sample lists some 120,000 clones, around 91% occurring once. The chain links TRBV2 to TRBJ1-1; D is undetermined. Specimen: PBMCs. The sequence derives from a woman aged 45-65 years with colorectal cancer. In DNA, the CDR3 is TGTGCCAGCAGTGAGATGCAAAGCACTGAAGCTTTCTTT. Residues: CASSEMQSTEAFF.